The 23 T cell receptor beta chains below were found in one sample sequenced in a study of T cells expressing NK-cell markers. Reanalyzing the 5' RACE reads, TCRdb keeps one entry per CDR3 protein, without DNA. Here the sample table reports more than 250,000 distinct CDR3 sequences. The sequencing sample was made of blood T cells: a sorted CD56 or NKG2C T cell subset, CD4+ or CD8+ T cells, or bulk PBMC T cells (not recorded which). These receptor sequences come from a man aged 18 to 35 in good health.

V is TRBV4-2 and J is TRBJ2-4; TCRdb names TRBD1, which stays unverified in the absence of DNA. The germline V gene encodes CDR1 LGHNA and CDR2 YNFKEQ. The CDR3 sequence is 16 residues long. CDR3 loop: CASSQEGGLVKNIQYF.

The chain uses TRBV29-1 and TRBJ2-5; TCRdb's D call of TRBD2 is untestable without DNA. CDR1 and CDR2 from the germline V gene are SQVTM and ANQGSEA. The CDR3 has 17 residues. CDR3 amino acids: CSVARGLAGGIGETQYF.

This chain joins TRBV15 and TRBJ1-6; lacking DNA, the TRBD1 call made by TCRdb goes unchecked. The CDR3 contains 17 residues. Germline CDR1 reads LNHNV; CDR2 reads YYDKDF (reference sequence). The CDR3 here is CATSRDPRTGENSPLHF.

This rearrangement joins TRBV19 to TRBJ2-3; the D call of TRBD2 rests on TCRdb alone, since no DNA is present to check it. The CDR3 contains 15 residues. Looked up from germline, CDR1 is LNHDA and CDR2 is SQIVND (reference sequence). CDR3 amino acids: CASSGLAGGEDTQYF.

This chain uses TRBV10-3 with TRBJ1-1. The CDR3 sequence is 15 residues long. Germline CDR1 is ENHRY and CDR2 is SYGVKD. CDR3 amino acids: CAISESGRMNTEAFF.

The CDR3 protein is CASSFLGMVAIRFGTDTQYF. V usage is TRBV7-2 and J usage is TRBJ2-3; the TCRdb D gene call, TRBD2, has no DNA to confirm it. The CDR3 runs to 20 residues. Germline V lookup: CDR1 SGHTA, CDR2 FQGNSA.

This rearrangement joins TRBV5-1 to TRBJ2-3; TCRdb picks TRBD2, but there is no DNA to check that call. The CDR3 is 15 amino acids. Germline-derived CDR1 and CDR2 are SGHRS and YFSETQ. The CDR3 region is CASSFGLAGTDTQYF.

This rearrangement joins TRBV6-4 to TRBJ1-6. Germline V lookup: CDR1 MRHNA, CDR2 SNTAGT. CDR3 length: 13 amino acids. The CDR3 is CASSDGWGSPLHF.

The CDR3 protein is CASSRGLAGVWQETQYF. The chain couples TRBV7-9 to TRBJ2-5; TCRdb reports TRBD2, a call that lacks DNA to check it against. Germline V gives CDR1 SEHNR, CDR2 FQNEAQ (reference sequence). This CDR3 is built from 17 residues.

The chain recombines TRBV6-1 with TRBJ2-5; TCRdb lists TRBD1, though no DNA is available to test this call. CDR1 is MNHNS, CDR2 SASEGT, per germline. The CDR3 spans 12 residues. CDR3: CASSGRVETQYF.

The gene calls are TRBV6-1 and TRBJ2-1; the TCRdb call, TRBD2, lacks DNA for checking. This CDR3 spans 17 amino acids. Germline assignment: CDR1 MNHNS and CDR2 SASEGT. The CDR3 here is CASSGGLLAGVGNEQFF.

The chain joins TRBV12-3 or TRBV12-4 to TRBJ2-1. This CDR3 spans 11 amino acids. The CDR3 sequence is CASSLYGSRFF.

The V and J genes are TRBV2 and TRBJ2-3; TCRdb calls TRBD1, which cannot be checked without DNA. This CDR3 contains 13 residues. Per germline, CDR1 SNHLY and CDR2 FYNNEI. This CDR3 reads CATNPTGTDTQYF.

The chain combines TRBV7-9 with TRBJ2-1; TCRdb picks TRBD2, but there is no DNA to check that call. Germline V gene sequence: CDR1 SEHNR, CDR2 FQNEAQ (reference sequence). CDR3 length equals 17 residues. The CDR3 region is CASSLVLARSSYNEQFF.

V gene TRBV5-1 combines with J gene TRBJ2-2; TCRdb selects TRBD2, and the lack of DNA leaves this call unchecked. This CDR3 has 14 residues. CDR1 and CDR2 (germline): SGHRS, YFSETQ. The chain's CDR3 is CASSSPKAGGELFF.

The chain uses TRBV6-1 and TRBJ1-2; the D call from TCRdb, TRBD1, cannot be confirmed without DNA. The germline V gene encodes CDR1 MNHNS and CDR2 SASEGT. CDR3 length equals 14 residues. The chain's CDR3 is CASSGQGPGLGYTF.

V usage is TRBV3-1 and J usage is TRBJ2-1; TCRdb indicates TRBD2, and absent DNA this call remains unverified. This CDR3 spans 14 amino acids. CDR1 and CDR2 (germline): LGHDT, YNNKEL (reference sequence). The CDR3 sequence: CASSQLRGPNEQFF.

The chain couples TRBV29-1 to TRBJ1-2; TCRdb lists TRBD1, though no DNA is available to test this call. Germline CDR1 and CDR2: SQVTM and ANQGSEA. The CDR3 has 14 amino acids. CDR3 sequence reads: CSVGDSGGNYGYTF.

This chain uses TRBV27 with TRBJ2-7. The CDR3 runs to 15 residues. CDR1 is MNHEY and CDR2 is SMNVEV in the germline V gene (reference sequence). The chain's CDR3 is CASSLSLAGVYEQYF.

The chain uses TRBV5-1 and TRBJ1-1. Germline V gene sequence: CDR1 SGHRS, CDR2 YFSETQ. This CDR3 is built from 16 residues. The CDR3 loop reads CASSLPSGSMNTEAFF. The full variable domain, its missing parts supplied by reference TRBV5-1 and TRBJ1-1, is KAGVTQTPRYLIKTRGQQVTLSCSPISGHRSVSWYQQTPGQGLQFLFEYFSETQRNKGNFPGRFSGRQFSNSRSEMNVSTLELGDSALYLCASSLPSGSMNTEAFFGQGTRLTVV.

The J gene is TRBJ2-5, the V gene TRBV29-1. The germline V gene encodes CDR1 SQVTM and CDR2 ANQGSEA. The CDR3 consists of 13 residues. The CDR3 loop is CSVQTWYQETQYF.

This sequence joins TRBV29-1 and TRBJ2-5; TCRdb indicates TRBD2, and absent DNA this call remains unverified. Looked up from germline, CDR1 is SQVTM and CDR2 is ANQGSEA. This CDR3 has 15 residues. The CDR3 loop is CSVEATSGSGETQYF.

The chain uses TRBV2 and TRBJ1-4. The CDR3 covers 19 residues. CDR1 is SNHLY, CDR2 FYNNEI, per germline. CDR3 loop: CASSVSLKASPLPSEKLFF.